The sequence of this T cell receptor beta chain was determined in a study of T cells in Graves' hyperthyroidism and ophthalmopathy. Study observations and caveats: Most thyroid clonotypes expanded above 0.001 were also detected in blood. A model built on 13 V-J features separated ophthalmopathy from stable hyperthyroidism.

Clinical symptoms, serum thyroxine and TRAb, thyroid ultrasound and orbital computed tomography together formed the diagnostic basis. Fresh peripheral blood, about 10 ml of it, supplied the PBMCs. The CDR3 extends over 16 amino acids. Germline lookup yields CDR1 KGHSH and CDR2 LQKENI. V trimming: 0 bases; J trimming: 6 bases; junction bases outside the gene matches: 4. This clonotype was counted between two and nine times. The antigen remains unidentified. The investigators amplified TCR beta CDR3 regions from RNA transcripts. In the first-round RT-PCR of the TCR CDR3, the HTBI primer set was used. TCRdb re-called the multiplex PCR reads through MiXCR, storing one row per CDR3 protein. Of about 380,000 distinct CDR3 sequences detected, around a sixth appear once; the ten largest clones hold around two fifths.

The genes are TRBV18 and TRBJ2-3, with 12 bases fitting TRBD2. This receptor was identified in a man between 18 and 35 years old with Graves' ophthalmopathy. Sequenced material: blood. The CDR3 is CASSPPASGGADTQYF. Written as DNA, the CDR3 is TGTGCCAGCTCACCACCGGCTAGCGGGGGGGCTGATACGCAGTATTTT.